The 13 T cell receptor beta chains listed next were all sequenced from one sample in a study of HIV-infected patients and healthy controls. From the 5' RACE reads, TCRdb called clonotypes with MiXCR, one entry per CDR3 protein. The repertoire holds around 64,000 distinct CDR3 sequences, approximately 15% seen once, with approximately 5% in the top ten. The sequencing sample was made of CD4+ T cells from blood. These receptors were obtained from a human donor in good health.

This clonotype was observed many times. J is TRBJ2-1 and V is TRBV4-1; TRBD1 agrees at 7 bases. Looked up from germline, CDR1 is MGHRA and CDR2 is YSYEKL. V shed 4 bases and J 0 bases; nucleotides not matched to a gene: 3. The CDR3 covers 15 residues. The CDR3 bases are TGCGCCAGCAGCCCGGGGACAGCCTCCTACAATGAGCAGTTCTTC. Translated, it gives CASSPGTASYNEQFF.

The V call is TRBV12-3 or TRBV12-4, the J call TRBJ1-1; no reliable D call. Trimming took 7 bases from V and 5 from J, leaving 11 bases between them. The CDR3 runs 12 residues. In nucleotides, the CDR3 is TGTGCCAGCAAGCGGGATCGAACTGAAGCTTTCTTT. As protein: CASKRDRTEAFF.

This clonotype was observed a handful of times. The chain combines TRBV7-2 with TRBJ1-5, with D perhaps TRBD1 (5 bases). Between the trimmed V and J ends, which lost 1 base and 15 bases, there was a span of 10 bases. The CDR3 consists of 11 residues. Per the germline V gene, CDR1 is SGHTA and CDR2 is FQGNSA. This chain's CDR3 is CASSLGGALHF. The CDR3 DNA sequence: TGTGCCAGCAGCTTAGGCGGGGCTTTGCATTTT.

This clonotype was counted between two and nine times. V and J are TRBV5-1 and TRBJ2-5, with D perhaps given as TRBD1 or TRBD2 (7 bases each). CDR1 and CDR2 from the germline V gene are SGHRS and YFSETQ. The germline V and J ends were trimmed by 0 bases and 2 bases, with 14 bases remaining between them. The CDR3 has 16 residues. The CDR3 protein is CASSLDQGGLQETQYF. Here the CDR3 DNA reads TGCGCCAGCAGCTTGGATCAGGGGGGACTACAAGAGACCCAGTACTTC.

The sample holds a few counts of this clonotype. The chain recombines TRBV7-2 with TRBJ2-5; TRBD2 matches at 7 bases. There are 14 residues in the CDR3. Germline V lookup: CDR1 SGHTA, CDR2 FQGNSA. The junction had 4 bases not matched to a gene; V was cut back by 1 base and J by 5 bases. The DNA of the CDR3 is TGTGCCAGCAGCTTAGTGCGGGGGAGTGAGACCCAGTACTTC. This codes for CASSLVRGSETQYF.

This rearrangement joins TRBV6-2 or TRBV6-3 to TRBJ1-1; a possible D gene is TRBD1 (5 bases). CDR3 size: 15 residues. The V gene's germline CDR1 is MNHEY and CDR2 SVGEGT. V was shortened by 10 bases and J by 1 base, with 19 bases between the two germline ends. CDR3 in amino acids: CATRSTGVGNTEAFF. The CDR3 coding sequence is TGTGCCACCCGGAGCACAGGCGTGGGGAACACTGAAGCTTTCTTT.

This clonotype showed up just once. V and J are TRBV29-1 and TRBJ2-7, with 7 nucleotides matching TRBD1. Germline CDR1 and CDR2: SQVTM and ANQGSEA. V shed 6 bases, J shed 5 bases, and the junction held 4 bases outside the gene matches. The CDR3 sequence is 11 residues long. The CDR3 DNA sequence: TGCAGCGTCGCCGACAGGGACGAGCAGTACTTC. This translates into CSVADRDEQYF.

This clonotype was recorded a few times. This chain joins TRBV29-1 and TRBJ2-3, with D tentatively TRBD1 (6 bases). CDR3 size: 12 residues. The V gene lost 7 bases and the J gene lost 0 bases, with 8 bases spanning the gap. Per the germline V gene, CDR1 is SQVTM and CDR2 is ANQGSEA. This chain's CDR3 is CSERGSTDTQYF. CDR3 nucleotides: TGCAGCGAAAGGGGGAGCACAGATACGCAGTATTTT.

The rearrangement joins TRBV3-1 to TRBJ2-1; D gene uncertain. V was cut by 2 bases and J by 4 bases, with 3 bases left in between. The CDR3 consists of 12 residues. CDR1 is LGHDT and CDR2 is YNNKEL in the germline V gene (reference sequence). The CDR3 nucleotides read TGTGCCAGCAGCCAAATGTACAATGAGCAGTTCTTC. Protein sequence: CASSQMYNEQFF.

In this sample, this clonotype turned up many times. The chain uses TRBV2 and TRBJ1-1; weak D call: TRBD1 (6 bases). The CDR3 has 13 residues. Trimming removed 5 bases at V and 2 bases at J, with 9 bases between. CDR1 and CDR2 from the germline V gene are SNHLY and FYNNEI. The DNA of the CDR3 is TGTGCCAGCAGTCGACAGGCTAACACTGAAGCTTTCTTT. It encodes CASSRQANTEAFF.

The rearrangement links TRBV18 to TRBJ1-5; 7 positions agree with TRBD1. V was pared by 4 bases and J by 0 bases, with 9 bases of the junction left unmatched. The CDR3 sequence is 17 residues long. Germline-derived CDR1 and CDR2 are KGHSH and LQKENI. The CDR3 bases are TGTGCCAGCTCACAAGGACAGGAATCGTATAGCAATCAGCCCCAGCATTTT. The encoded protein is CASSQGQESYSNQPQHF.

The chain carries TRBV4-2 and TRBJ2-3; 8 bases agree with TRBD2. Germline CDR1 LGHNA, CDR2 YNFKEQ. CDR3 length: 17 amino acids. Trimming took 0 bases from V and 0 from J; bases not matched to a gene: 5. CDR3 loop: CASSQDAAGGSTDTQYF. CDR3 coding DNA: TGTGCCAGCAGCCAAGATGCCGCGGGGGGCAGCACAGATACGCAGTATTTT.

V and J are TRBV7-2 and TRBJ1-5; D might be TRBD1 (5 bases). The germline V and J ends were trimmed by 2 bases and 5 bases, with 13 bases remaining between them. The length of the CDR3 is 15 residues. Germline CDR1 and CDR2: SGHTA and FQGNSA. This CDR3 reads CASSLRGNRDQPQHF. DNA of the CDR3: TGTGCCAGCAGCTTACGGGGGAATAGGGATCAGCCCCAGCATTTT.